The 7 T cell receptor beta chains in this list originate from one sample, sequenced in a study of Graves' ophthalmopathy and Graves' hyperthyroidism. As the template, RNA transcripts were used to amplify TCR beta CDR3 regions. In the first round, RT-PCR was carried out with HTBI primers, and a multiplex PCR formed the second round. Using its own MiXCR run on the multiplex PCR reads, TCRdb lists one record per CDR3 protein. This sample has roughly 500,000 distinct CDR3 sequences, with about 15% found just once. Sequenced material: blood. The receptors come from a woman aged 25-40 years with Graves' ophthalmopathy.

This clonotype showed up many times. The V and J genes are TRBV12-3 or TRBV12-4 and TRBJ2-5; D not resolved. Trimming removed 6 bases from V and 7 bases from J, with 12 bases in between. The CDR3 is 12 amino acids. The CDR3 spells CASSPSLGTQYF. In DNA form, the CDR3 reads TGTGCCAGCAGCCCGAGTTTGGGGACCCAGTACTTC.

The chain recombines TRBV7-2 with TRBJ2-7; 7 positions match TRBD2. From germline, CDR1 is SGHTA and CDR2 FQGNSA. This CDR3 is 16 amino acids long. Trimming took 0 bases from V and 3 from J; bases not matched to a gene: 8. In DNA, the CDR3 is TGTGCCAGCAGCTTAGCTGGCCTAGCGGCGGTCTACGAGCAGTACTTC. This codes for CASSLAGLAAVYEQYF.

This sequence joins TRBV27 and TRBJ1-1; D is unclear. The CDR3 contains 13 residues. V shed 8 bases and J shed 1 base, with 11 bases lying between them. From germline, CDR1 is MNHEY and CDR2 SMNVEV (reference sequence). The DNA for the CDR3 is TGTGCCAGCGCCCTTTCAGGGAACACTGAAGCTTTCTTT. Translated: CASALSGNTEAFF.

This clonotype has more than one count but fewer than ten. Just one base apart from a much larger clone, this may be a read error. The chain is built from TRBV12-3 or TRBV12-4 and TRBJ1-1; D remains unclear. The CDR3 length is 13 residues. The CDR3 coding sequence is TGTGCCAGCAGGGGCGTCAGGAACACTGAAGCTCTCTTT. It codes for CASRGVRNTEALF.

This clonotype was observed at least ten times. The J gene is TRBJ1-6, the V gene TRBV5-1; TRBD1 aligns across 8 bases. Per the germline V gene, CDR1 is SGHRS and CDR2 is YFSETQ. This CDR3 has 15 amino acids. The ends lost 2 bases at V and 10 bases at J; junction bases unmatched: 8. The CDR3 loop reads CASSFNTGGTSPLHF. Written as DNA, the CDR3 is TGCGCCAGCAGCTTCAATACAGGGGGAACGTCACCCCTCCACTTT.

The table lists this clonotype with many counts. The J gene is TRBJ2-5, the V gene TRBV20-1, with D perhaps matching TRBD2 (6 bases). The ends were cut back, 5 bases at V and 2 bases at J, with 12 bases in the middle. The CDR3 spans 13 residues. The germline V gene encodes CDR1 DFQATT and CDR2 SNEGSKA (reference sequence). CDR3 region: CSAHIGGQETQYF. The CDR3 DNA is TGCAGTGCTCATATAGGAGGGCAAGAGACCCAGTACTTC.

To note about this clonotype: This sequence may be a read error, since a much larger clone differs from it by one base. The final CDR3 position lacks the conserved phenylalanine or tryptophan, pointing to a likely read error. This sequence joins TRBV2 and TRBJ1-3; unclear D gene. The CDR3 is 13 residues long. V lost 2 bases to trimming and J lost 3 bases, with 5 bases between them. Germline loops: CDR1 SNHLY, CDR2 FYNNEI. Written as DNA, the CDR3 is TGTGCCAGCAGTGAATCAGATGGAAACACCATATATGTT. As protein: CASSESDGNTIYV.